The clone carrying this TCR beta chain was counted a single time. The antigen is undetermined. The sample is drawn from a study of cytomegalovirus exposure and HLA in healthy donors. This CDR3 is 11 amino acids long. Per the germline V gene, CDR1 is KGHSH and CDR2 is LQKENI. The V end lost 9 bases, the J end lost 1 base, and 3 bases lay between the germline ends. General study points: Cytomegalovirus-associated status was assigned to approximately 160 TCR beta chains. As a later analysis showed, a missense DCLRE1C variant was linked to trimming of TCR beta V- and J-genes.

PCR was performed using 60 Vbeta and 13 Jbeta primers. Clones were sequenced by immunoSEQ multiplex PCR, and TCRdb holds only the in-frame ones, with some missing. The data show 200,000 or so clones, with 65% to 90% seen just once and 1.4% held by the top ten. This receptor was obtained from a girl under 18 in good health and CMV-seronegative. Sequencing was carried out using PBMCs. The V and J genes are TRBV18 and TRBJ2-2, with D uncertain. Written as DNA, the CDR3 is TGTGCCAGTATGAACACCGGGGAGCTGTTTTTT. Protein sequence: CASMNTGELFF.